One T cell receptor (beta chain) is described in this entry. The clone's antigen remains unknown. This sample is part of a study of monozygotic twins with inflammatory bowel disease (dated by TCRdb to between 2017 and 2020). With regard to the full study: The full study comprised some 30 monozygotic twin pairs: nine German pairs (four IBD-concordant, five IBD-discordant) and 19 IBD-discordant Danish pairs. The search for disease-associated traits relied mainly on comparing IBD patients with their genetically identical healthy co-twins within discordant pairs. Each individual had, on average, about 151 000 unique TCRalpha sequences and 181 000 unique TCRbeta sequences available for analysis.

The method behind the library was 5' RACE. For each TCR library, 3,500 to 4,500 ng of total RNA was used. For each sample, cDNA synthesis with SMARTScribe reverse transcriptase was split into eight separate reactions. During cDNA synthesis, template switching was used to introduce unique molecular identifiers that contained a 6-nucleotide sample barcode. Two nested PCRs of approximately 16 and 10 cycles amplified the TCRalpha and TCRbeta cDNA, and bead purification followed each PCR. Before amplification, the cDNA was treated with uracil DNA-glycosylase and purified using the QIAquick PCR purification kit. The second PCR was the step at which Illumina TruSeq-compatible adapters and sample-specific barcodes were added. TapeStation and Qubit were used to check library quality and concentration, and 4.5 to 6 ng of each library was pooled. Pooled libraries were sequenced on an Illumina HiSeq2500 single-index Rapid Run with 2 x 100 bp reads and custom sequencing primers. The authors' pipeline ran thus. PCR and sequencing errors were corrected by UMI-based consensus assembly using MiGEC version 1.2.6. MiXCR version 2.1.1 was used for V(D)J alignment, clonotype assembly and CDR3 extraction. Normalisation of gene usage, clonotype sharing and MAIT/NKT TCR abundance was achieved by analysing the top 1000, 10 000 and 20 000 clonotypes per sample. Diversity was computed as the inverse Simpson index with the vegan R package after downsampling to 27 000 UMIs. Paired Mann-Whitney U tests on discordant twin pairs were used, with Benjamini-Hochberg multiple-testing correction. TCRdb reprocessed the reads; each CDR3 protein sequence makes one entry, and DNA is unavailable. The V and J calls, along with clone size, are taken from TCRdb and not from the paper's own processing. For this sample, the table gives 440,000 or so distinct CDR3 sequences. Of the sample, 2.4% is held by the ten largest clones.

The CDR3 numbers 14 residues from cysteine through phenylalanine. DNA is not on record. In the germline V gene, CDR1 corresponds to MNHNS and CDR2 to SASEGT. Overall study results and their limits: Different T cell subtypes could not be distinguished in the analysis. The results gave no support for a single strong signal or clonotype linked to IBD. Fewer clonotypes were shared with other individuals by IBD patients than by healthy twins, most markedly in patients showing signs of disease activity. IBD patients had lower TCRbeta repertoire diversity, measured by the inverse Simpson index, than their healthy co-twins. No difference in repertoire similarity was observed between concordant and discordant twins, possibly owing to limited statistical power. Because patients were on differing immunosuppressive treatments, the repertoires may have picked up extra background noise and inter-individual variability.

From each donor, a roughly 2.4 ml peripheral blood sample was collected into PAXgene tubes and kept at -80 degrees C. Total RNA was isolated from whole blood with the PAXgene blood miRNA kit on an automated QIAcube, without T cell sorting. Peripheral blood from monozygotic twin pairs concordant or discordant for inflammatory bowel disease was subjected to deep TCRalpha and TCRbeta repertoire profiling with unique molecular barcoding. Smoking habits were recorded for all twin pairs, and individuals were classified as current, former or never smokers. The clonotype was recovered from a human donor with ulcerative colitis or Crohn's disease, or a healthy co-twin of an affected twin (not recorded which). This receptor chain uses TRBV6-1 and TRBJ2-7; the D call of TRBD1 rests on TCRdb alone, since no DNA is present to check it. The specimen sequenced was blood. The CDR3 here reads CASRRQGAPYEQYF.